These 4 T cell receptor beta chains were all obtained from the same sample, sequenced in a study of cytomegalovirus exposure and HLA in healthy donors. Both 60 Vbeta primers and 13 Jbeta primers went into the PCR. Data came from immunoSEQ multiplex PCR; TCRdb stores just in-frame clones and leaves some out. The sample lists about 130,000 clones; roughly 78% were seen once. The sequencing sample was made of PBMCs. These receptors originate from a man aged 40-55 years in good health and CMV-seropositive.

J is TRBJ1-2 and V is TRBV6-1; a weak D match, TRBD1 (6 bases). Trimming shortened V by 6 bases and J by 0 bases, and 8 bases separated the two germline ends. CDR3 length equals 13 residues. Germline values: CDR1 MNHNS, CDR2 SASEGT. The CDR3 DNA sequence: TGTGCCAGCAGCAGGGGAGCTAACTATGGCTACACCTTC. It codes for CASSRGANYGYTF.

The rearrangement joins TRBV19 to TRBJ1-2; possibly TRBD1 for D (5 bases). The length of the CDR3 is 13 residues. Trimming took 2 bases from V and 7 from J, leaving 11 bases between them. Germline V gene sequence: CDR1 LNHDA, CDR2 SQIVND (reference sequence). The CDR3 coding sequence is TGTGCCAGTAGTATAAACCAGGGCGGTGGCTACACCTTC. This translates into CASSINQGGGYTF.

V and J are TRBV10-3 and TRBJ2-6; 7 nucleotides align to TRBD2. The junction had 7 bases not matched to a gene; V was cut back by 5 bases and J by 0 bases. Germline V gene data show CDR1 as ENHRY and CDR2 as SYGVKD. There are 17 residues in the CDR3. As DNA, the CDR3 is TGTGCCATCAGTATGGGGGGAGGGCACTCTGGGGCCAACGTCCTGACTTTC. It translates to CAISMGGGHSGANVLTF.

The chain recombines TRBV6-1 with TRBJ2-7; no firm D call. The CDR3 has 14 amino acids. V was trimmed by 0 bases and J by 5 bases, leaving 11 bases between them. The germline V gene has CDR1 MNHNS and CDR2 SASEGT. This CDR3 reads CASSEASPPNEQYF. The CDR3 DNA is TGTGCCAGCAGTGAAGCGAGCCCTCCTAACGAGCAGTACTTC.